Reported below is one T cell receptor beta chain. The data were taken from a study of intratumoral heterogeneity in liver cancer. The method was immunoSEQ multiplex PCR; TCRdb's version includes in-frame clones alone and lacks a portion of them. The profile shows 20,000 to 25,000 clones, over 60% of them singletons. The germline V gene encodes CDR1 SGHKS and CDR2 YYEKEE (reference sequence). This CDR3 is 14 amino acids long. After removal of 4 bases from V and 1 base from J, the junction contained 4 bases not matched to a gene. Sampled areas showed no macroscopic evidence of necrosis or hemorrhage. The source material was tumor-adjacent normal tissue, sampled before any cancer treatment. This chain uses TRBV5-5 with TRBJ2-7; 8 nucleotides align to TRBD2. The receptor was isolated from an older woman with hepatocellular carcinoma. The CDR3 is CASSPGLVSYEQYF. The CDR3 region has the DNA TGTGCCAGCAGCCCGGGACTAGTATCCTACGAGCAGTACTTC.